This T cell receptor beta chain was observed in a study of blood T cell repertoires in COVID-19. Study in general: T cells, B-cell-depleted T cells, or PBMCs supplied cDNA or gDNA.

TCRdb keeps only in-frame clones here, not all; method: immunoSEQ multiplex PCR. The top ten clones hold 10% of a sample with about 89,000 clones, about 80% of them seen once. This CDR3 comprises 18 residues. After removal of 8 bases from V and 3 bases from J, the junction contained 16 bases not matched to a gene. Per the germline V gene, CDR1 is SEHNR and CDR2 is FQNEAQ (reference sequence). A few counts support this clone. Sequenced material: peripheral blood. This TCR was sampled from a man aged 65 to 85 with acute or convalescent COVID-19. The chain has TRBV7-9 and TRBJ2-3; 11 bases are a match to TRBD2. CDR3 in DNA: TGTGCCAGCCCTAACTCTTCACTAGCGGGGGTGGGGACAGATACGCAGTATTTT. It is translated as CASPNSSLAGVGTDTQYF.